The clone carrying this T cell receptor (beta chain) was observed a few times. This entry belongs to a study of T cells after yellow fever vaccination. The wider study: Some fractions had low cell numbers, and these were prepared with SMART-Seq v4 Ultra Low Input.

Using its own MiXCR run on the 5' RACE reads, TCRdb lists one record per CDR3 protein. The data hold around 320,000 distinct CDR3 sequences, with approximately 12% observed a single time. Losses at the gene ends were 6 bases for V and 7 bases for J; bases not matched to a gene: 5. Germline CDR1 reads SGHTA; CDR2 reads FQGNSA. CDR3 size: 13 residues. Sample: CD4+ T cells sorted from PBMCs, taken 45 days after the yellow fever booster vaccination. The TCR sequence derives from a young man who received the YFV17D yellow fever vaccine. This chain links TRBV7-2 with TRBJ2-5; 10 nucleotides agree with TRBD1. CDR3 DNA: TGTGCCAGCAGGTCCGGGACAGGGGTGACCCAGTACTTC. Amino acids: CASRSGTGVTQYF.